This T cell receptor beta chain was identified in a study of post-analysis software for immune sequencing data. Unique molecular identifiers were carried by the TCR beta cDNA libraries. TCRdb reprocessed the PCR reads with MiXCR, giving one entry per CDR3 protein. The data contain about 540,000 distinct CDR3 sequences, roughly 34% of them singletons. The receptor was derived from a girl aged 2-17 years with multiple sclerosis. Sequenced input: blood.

CDR3 protein: CASRSPGTARHEQFF. The CDR3 DNA reads TGTGCCAGCAGATCCCCCGGGACCGCGCGCCATGAGCAGTTCTTC. V gene TRBV7-2 combines with J gene TRBJ2-1; D possibly matches TRBD1 or TRBD2 (5 bases each). In germline, CDR1 is SGHTA, CDR2 FQGNSA. V was clipped by 6 bases and J by 8 bases, with 20 bases between them. CDR3 length: 15 amino acids.